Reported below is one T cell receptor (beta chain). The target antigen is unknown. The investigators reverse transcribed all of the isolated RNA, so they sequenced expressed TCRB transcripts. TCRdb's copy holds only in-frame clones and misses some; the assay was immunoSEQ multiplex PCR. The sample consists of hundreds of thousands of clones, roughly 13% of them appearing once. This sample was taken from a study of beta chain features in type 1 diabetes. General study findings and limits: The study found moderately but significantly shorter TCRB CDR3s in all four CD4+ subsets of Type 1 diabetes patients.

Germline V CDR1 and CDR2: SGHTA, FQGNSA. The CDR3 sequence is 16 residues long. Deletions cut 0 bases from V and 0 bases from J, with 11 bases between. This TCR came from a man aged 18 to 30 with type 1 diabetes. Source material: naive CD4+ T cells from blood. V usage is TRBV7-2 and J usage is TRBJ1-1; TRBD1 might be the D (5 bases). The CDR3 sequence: CASSLAGRRMNTEAFF. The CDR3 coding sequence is TGTGCCAGCAGCTTAGCGGGGCGACGGATGAACACTGAAGCTTTCTTT.